This TCR beta chain was captured in a study of T cell changes during pregnancy in multiple sclerosis. Sequenced by immunoSEQ multiplex PCR; TCRdb stores in-frame clones only, minus some. Among about 47,000 clones listed, roughly 93% were seen once. Sequenced material: peripheral blood, taken in the second trimester of pregnancy. The origin of this receptor is a female donor with multiple sclerosis, enrolled in a pregnancy study.

CDR3 loop: CASNPLAGDGANVLTF. CDR3 DNA sequence: TGTGCCAGCAACCCACTAGCGGGAGATGGGGCCAACGTCCTGACTTTC. J is TRBJ2-6 and V is TRBV6-6, with 11 nucleotides matching TRBD2. Germline V gives CDR1 MNHNY, CDR2 SVGAGI (reference sequence). V trimming: 7 bases; J trimming: 3 bases; junction bases outside the gene matches: 5. The CDR3 is 16 residues long.